This TCR beta chain was recovered during a study of blood T cell repertoires in COVID-19. Whole-study context: The study drew acute and convalescent COVID-19 samples from the United States, Italy and Spain. The analysed material was cDNA or gDNA that came from T cells, B-cell-depleted T cells, or PBMCs.

Authors' processing steps: Amplified reference gene primers provided the basis for estimating nucleated cell counts. TCRdb's copy holds only in-frame clones and misses some; the assay was immunoSEQ multiplex PCR. The V and J calls and clone size are taken from that table; D and trimming were inferred from the DNA. Of approximately 200,000 clones in the sample, more than 85% were seen once. The source of this sequence is a woman between 25 and 40 years old with active or convalescent COVID-19. Sequenced sample: peripheral blood.

The CDR3: CASSPPWGAYEQYF. CDR3 in DNA: TGTGCCAGCAGCCCTCCTTGGGGAGCCTACGAGCAGTACTTC. The chain links TRBV14 to TRBJ2-7, with TRBD2 as a possible D gene (5 bases). Trimming removed 4 bases at V and 2 bases at J, with 12 bases between. The CDR3 is 14 amino acids. CDR1 is SGHDN, CDR2 FVKESK, per germline.